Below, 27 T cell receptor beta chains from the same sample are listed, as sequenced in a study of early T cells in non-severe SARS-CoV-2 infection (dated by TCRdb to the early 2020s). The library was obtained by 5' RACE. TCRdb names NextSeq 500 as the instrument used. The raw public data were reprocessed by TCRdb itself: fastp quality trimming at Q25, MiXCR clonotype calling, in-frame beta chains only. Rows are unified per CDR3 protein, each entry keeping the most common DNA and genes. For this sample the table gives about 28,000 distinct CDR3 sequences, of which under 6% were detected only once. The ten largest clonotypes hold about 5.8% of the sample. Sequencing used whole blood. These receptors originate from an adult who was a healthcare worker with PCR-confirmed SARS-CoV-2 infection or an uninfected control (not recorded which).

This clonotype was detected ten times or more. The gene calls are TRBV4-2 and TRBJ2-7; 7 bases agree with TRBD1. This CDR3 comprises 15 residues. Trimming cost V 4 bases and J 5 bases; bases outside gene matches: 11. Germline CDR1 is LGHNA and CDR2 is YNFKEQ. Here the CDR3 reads CASSPRGGQGDEQYF. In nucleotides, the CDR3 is TGTGCCAGCAGCCCCCGAGGGGGTCAGGGGGACGAGCAGTACTTC.

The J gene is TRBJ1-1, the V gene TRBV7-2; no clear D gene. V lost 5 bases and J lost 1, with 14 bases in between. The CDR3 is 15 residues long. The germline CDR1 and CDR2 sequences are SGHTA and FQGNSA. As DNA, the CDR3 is TGTGCCAGCAGCATTACTTCAAGACAGAACACTGAAGCTTTCTTT. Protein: CASSITSRQNTEAFF.

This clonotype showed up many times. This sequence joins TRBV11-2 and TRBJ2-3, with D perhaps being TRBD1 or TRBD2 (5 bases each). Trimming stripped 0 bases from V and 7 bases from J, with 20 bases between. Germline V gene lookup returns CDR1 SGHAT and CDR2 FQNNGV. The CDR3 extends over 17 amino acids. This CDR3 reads CASSLDYSGPPLYTQYF. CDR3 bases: TGTGCCAGCAGCTTAGATTACTCGGGACCACCGCTATATACGCAGTATTTT. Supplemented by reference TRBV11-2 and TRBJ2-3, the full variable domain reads EAGVAQSPRYKIIEKRQSVAFWCNPISGHATLYWYQQILGQGPKLLIQFQNNGVVDDSQLPKDRFSAERLKGVDSTLKIQPAKLEDSAVYLCASSLDYSGPPLYTQYFGPGTRLTVL.

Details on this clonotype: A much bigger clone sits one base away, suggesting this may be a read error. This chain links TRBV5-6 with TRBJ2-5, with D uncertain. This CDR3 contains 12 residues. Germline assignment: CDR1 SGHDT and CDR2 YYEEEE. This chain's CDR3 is CASSFQEETKYF. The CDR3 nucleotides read TGTGCCAGCAGTTTCCAGGAAGAGACCAAGTACTTC. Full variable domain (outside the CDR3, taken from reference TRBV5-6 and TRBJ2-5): DAGVTQSPTHLIKTRGQQVTLRCSPKSGHDTVSWYQQALGQGPQFIFQYYEEEERQRGNFPDRFSGHQFPNYSSELNVNALLLGDSALYLCASSFQEETKYFGPGTRLLVL.

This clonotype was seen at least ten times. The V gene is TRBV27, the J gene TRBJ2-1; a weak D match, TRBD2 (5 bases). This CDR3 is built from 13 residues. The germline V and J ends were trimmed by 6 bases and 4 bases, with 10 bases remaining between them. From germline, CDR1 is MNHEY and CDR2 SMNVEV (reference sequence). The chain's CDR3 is CASRLGNYNEQFF. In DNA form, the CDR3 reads TGTGCCAGCAGACTAGGGAATTACAATGAGCAGTTCTTC.

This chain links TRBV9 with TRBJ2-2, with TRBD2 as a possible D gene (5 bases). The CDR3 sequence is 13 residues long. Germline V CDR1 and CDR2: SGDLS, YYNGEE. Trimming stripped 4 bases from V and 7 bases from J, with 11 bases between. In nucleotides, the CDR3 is TGTGCCAGCAGCAATAGCGTTCACGGGGAGCTGTTTTTT. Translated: CASSNSVHGELFF.

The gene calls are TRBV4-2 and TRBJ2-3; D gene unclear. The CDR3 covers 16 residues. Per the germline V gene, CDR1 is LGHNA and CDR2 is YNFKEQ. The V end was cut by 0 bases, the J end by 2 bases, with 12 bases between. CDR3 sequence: CASSQEVYFDTDTQYF. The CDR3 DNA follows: TGTGCCAGCAGCCAAGAGGTCTATTTTGACACAGATACGCAGTATTTT.

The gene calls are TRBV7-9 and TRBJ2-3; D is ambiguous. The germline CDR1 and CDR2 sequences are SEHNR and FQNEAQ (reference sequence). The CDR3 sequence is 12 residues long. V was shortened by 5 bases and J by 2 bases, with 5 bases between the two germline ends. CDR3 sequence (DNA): TGTGCCAGCAGCCTCTCCACAGATACGCAGTATTTT. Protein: CASSLSTDTQYF.

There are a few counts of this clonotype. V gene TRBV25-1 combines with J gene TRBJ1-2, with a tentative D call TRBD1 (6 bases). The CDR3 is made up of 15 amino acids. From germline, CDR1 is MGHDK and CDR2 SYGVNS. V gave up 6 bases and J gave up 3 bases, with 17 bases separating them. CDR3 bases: TGTGCCAGCAGCGTATGGGCAGGGGACTACTATGGCTACACCTTC. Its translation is CASSVWAGDYYGYTF.

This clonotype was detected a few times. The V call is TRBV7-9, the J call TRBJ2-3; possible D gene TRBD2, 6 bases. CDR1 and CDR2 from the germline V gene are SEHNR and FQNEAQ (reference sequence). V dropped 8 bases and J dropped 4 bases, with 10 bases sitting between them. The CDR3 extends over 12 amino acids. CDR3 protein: CASGGTPDTQYF. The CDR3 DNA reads TGTGCCAGCGGGGGGACTCCAGATACGCAGTATTTT.

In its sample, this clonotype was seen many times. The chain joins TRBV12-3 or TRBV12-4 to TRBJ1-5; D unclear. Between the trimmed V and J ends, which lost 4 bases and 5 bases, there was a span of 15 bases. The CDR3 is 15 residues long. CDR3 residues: CASSSGLPSYQPQHF. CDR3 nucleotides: TGTGCCAGCAGTTCCGGACTGCCCAGTTATCAGCCCCAGCATTTT.

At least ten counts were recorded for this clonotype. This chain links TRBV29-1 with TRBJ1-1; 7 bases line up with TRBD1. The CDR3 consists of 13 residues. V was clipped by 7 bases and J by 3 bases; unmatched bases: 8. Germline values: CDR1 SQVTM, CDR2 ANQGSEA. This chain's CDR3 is CSGNRGRDTEAFF. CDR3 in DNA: TGCAGCGGCAACAGGGGCCGGGACACTGAAGCTTTCTTT.

CDR3 DNA sequence: TGTGCCAGCAGCTTTTCTAGCGGGGCCGGGGATACGCAGTATTTT. Protein sequence: CASSFSSGAGDTQYF. The chain is built from TRBV11-3 and TRBJ2-3, with 9 bases that match TRBD2. CDR3 length: 15 amino acids. The germline V gene has CDR1 SGHNT and CDR2 YENEEA. V lost 3 bases and J lost 6; bases outside the gene matches: 7.

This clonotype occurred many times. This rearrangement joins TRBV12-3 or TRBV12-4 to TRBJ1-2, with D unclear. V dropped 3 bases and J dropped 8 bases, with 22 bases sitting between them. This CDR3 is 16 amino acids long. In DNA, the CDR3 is TGTGCCAGCAGTTTTGGAATGTCGGGTGCTCTACTAGGCTACACCTTC. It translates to CASSFGMSGALLGYTF.

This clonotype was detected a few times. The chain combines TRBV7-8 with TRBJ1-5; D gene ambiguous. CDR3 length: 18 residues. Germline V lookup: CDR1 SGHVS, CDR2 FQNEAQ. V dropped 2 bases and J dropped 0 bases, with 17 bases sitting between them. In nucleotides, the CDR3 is TGTGCCAGCAGCTTAATCGAGACGGAAGTCTATAGCAATCAGCCCCAGCATTTT. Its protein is CASSLIETEVYSNQPQHF. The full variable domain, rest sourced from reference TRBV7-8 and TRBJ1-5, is GAGVSQSPRYKVAKRGQDVALRCDPISGHVSLFWYQQALGQGPEFLTYFQNEAQLDKSGLPSDRFFAERPEGSVSTLKIQRTQQEDSAVYLCASSLIETEVYSNQPQHFGDGTRLSIL.

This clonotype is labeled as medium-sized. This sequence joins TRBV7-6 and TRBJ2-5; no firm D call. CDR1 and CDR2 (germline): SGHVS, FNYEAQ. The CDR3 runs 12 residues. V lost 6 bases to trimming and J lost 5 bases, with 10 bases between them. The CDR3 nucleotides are TGTGCCAGCAGTGGAAGGGCGGAGACCCAGTACTTC. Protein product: CASSGRAETQYF.

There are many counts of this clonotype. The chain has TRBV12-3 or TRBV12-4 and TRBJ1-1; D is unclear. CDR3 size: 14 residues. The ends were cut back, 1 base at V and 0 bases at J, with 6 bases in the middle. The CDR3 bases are TGTGCCAGCAGTTTAGGAGGAATGAACACTGAAGCTTTCTTT. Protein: CASSLGGMNTEAFF.

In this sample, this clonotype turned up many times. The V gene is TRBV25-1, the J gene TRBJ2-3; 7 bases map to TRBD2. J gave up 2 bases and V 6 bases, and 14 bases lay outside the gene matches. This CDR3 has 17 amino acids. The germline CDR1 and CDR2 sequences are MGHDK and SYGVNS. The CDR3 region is CASSPPGGLRDTDTQYF. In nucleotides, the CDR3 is TGTGCCAGCAGCCCACCGGGGGGATTGAGAGACACAGATACGCAGTATTTT.

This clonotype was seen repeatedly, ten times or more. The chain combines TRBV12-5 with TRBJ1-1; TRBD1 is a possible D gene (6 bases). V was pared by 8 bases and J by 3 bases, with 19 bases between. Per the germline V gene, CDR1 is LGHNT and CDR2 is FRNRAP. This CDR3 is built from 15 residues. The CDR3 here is CASSPGVIRDTEAFF. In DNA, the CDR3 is TGTGCTAGTTCACCAGGGGTCATACGGGACACTGAAGCTTTCTTT.

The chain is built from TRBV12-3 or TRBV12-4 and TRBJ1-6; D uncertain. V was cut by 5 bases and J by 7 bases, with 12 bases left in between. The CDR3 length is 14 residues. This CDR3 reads CASSPPQVNSPLHF. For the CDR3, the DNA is TGTGCCAGCAGTCCCCCCCAGGTCAATTCACCCCTCCACTTT.

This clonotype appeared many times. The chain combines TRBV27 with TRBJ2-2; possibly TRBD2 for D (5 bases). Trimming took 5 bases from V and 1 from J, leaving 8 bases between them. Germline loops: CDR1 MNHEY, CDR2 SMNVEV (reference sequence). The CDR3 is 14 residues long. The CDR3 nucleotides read TGTGCCAGCAGTCCCGGGAAGAACACCGGGGAGCTGTTTTTT. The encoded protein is CASSPGKNTGELFF.

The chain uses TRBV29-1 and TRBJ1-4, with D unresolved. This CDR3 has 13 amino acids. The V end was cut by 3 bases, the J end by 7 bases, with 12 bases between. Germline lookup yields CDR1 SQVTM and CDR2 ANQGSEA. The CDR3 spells CSVDTEDREKLFF. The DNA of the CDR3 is TGCAGCGTTGATACAGAGGATCGTGAAAAACTGTTTTTT.

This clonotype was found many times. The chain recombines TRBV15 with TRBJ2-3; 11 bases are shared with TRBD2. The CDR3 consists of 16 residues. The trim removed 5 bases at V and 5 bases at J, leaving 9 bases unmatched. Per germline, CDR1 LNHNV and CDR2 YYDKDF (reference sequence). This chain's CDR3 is CATSPTSGGFGDTQYF. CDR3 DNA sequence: TGTGCCACCAGCCCTACTAGCGGGGGTTTTGGAGATACGCAGTATTTT.

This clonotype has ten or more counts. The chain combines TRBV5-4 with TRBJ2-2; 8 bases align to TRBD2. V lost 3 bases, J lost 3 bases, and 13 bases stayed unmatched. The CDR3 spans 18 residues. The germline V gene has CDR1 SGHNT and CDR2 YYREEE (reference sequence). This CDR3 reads CASSSPPGRGAYTGELFF. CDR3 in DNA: TGTGCCAGCAGCTCCCCACCTGGGCGGGGGGCGTACACCGGGGAGCTGTTTTTT.

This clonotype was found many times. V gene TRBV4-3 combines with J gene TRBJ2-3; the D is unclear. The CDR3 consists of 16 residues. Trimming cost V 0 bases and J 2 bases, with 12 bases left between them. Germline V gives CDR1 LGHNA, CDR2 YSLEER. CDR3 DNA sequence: TGCGCCAGCAGCCAAGAACTTGTCCCCTACACAGATACGCAGTATTTT. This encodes CASSQELVPYTDTQYF.

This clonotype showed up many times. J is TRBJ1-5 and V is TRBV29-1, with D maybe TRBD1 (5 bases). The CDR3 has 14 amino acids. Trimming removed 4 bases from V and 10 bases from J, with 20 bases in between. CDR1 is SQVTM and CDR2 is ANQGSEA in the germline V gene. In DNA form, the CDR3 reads TGCAGCGTTGCGGTGGGCAGGGCGAATTCTCCCCAGCATTTT. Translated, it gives CSVAVGRANSPQHF.

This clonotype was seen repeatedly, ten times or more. CDR3 amino acids: CSALDKPYEQYF. The CDR3 DNA reads TGCAGTGCTTTGGACAAGCCCTACGAGCAGTACTTC. The rearrangement uses TRBV20-1 and TRBJ2-7, with a tentative D call TRBD1 (5 bases). Trimming pared 5 bases from V and 2 bases from J, leaving 10 bases between. Germline V gene sequence: CDR1 DFQATT, CDR2 SNEGSKA (reference sequence). The CDR3 spans 12 residues.